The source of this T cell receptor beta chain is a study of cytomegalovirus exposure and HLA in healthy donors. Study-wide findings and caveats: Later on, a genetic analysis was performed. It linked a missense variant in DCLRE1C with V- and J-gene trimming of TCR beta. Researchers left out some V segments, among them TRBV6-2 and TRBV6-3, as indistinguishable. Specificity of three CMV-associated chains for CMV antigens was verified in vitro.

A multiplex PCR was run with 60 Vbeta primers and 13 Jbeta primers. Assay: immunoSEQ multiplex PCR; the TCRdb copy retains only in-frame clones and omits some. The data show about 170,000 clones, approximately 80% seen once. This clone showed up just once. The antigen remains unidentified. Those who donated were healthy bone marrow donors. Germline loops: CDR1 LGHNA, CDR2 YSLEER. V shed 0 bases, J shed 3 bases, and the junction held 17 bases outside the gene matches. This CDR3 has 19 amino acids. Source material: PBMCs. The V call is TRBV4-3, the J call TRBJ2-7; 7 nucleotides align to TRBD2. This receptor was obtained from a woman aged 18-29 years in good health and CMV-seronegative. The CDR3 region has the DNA TGCGCCAGCAGCCAAGACTCCCTCCCCCTTAGCGGGTTCCACTACGAGCAGTACTTC. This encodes CASSQDSLPLSGFHYEQYF.